This T cell receptor beta chain came from a study of blood T cell repertoires in COVID-19. Study as a whole: From the United States, Italy and Spain came samples of acute and convalescent COVID-19. In each case, the material was cDNA or gDNA derived from T cells, B-cell-depleted T cells, or PBMCs.

Germline assignment: CDR1 LNHDA and CDR2 SQIVND (reference sequence). The CDR3 consists of 15 residues. Between the trimmed V and J ends, which lost 2 bases and 4 bases, there was a span of 15 bases. Data came from immunoSEQ multiplex PCR; TCRdb stores just in-frame clones and leaves some out. The data contain approximately 200,000 clones, 84% of them seen just once; the ten biggest clones take up approximately 5%. This sequence originates from a woman aged 60-75 years who had recovered from COVID-19. The V and J genes are TRBV19 and TRBJ2-7, with D possibly matching TRBD1 (6 bases). Sequences were obtained from peripheral blood. CDR3 DNA sequence: TGTGCCAGTAGTATATCAGGGGCGCAGGGGTACGAGCAGTACTTC. This sequence encodes CASSISGAQGYEQYF. Combining the CDR3 with reference TRBV19 and TRBJ2-7 gives the whole variable domain DGGITQSPKYLFRKEGQNVTLSCEQNLNHDAMYWYRQDPGQGLRLIYYSQIVNDFQKGDIAEGYSVSREKKESFPLTVTSAQKNPTAFYLCASSISGAQGYEQYFGPGTRLTVT.